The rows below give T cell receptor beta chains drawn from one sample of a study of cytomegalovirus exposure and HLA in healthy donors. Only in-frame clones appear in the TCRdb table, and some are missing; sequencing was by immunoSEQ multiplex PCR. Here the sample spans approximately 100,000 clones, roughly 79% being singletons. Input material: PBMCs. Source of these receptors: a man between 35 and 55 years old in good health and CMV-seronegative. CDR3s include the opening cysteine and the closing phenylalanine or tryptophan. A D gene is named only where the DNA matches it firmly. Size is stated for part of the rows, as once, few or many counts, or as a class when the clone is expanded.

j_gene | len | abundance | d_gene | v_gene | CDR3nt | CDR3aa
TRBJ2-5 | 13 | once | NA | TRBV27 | TGTGCCAGCAGTGTACAATCAGAAGAGACCCAGTACTTC | CASSVQSEETQYF
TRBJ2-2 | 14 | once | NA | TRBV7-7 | TGTGCCAGCACCCTCACCCGCAGTACCGGGGAGCTGTTTTTT | CASTLTRSTGELFF
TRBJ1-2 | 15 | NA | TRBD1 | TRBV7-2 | TGTGCCAGCAGCTTAGTCGACAGGGCAGACTATGGCTACACCTTC | CASSLVDRADYGYTF
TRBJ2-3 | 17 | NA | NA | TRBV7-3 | TGTGCCAGCAGCACCACAGCGCGCCAAGCGGGCACAGATACGCAGTATTTT | CASSTTARQAGTDTQYF
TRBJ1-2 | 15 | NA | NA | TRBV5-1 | TGCGCCAGCAGCTTGTCCGGGACGGGGGTCTATGGCTACACCTTC | CASSLSGTGVYGYTF
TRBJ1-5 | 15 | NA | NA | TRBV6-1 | TGTGCCAGCAGACCTGGACAGAGTAGCAATCAGCCCCAGCATTTT | CASRPGQSSNQPQHF
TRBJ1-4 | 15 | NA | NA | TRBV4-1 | TGCGCCAGCAGCCAGGCGGGACTGGCCCTTGAAAAACTGTTTTTT | CASSQAGLALEKLFF
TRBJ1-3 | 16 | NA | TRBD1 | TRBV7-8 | TGTGCCAGCAGCGATCGACAGGGGGGCTCTGGAAACACCATATATTTT | CASSDRQGGSGNTIYF
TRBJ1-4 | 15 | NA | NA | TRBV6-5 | TGTGCCAGCAGTTACTCCAGGAACACTAATGAAAAACTGTTTTTT | CASSYSRNTNEKLFF
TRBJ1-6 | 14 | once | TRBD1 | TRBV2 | TGTGCCGGCCAGACAGGGAACTATAATTCACCCCTCCACTTT | CAGQTGNYNSPLHF
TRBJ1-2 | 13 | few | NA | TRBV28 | TGTGCCAGCAGTTTAGAACAGACCTATGGCTACACCTTC | CASSLEQTYGYTF
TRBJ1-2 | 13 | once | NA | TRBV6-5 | TGTGCCAGCAGTCGGGACAAACTCTATGGCTACACCTTC | CASSRDKLYGYTF
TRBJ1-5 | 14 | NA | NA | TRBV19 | TGTGCCAGTAGCTTCGACATTGTTTTATGGCCCCAGCATTTT | CASSFDIVLWPQHF
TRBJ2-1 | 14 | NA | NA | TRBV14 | TGTGCCAGCAGCCAAGAATGGAGTTACAATGAGCAGTTCTTC | CASSQEWSYNEQFF
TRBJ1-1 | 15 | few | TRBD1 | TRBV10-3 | TGTGCCATCAGTGGGGGACAGGGGGTGGCCACTGAAGCTTTCTTT | CAISGGQGVATEAFF
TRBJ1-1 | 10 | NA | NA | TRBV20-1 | TGCAGTGGAGGGCGCACTGAAGCTTTCTTT | CSGGRTEAFF
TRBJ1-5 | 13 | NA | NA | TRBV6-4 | TGTGCCAGCAGTCCCGGGGGGGGTCAGCCCCAGCATTTT | CASSPGGGQPQHF
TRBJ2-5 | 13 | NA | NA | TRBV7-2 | TGTGCCAGCAGCTTAAGCAGGGGAGAGACCCAGTACTTC | CASSLSRGETQYF
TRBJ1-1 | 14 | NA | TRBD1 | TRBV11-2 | TGTGCCAGCAGCGTTGGGACAGGGAATCGTGAGGCTTTCTTT | CASSVGTGNREAFF
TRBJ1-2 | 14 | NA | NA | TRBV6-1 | TGTGCCAGCAGGGGGCAGGGGAAGGTGGATGGCTACACCTTC | CASRGQGKVDGYTF
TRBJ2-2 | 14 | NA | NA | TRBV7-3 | TGTGCCAGCAGCACCGCGGGGAGCACCGGGGAGCTGTTTTTT | CASSTAGSTGELFF
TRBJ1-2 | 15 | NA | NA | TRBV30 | TGTGCCTGGATACTCGGGGGAGTTTCTAACTATGGCTACACCTTC | CAWILGGVSNYGYTF
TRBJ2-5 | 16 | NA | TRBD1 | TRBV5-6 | TGTGCCAGCAGCTCCGCACAGACAGGGAAACAAGAGACCCAGTACTTC | CASSSAQTGKQETQYF
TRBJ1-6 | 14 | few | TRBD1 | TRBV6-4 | TGTGCCAGCAGCCTCGGGGACAGTAGTTCACCCCTCCACTTT | CASSLGDSSSPLHF
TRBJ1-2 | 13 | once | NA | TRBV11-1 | TGTGCCAGCAGCCCTACAGGATTCTATGGCTACATCTTC | CASSPTGFYGYIF
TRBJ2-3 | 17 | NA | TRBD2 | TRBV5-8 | TGTGCCAGCAGCTTTGGTGGGACTAGCGGGGGCACAGATACGCAGTATTTT | CASSFGGTSGGTDTQYF
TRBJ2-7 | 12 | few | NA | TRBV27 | TGTGCCAGCAAGGGGTCAGCCTACGAGCAGTACTTC | CASKGSAYEQYF
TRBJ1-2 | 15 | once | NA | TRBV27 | TGTGCCAGCAGTTTTTCGGGGGTCGCTAACTATGGCTACACCTTC | CASSFSGVANYGYTF
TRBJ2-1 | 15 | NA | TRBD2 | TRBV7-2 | TGTGCCAGCAGCTTGGGCGGGGGGGCCGGGAATGAGCAGTTCTTC | CASSLGGGAGNEQFF
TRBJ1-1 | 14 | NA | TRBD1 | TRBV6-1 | TGTGCCAGCAGTGCCTCGACAGGGTATACTGAAGCTTTCTTT | CASSASTGYTEAFF
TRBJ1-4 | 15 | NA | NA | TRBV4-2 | TGTGCCAGCAGCTTCCCAGGGCAACTGGGAGAAAAACTGTTTTTT | CASSFPGQLGEKLFF
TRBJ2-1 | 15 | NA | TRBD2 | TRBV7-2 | TGTGCCAGCAGCCATGGGGGACTAACATACAATGAGCAGTTCTTC | CASSHGGLTYNEQFF
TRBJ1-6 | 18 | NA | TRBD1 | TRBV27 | TGTGCCAGCAGTTTGGTCCCCCCGACAGGGCATGGAGATTCACCCCTCCACTTT | CASSLVPPTGHGDSPLHF
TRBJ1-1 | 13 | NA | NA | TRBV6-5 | TGTGCCAGCATTGTAGAGATTGACACTGAAGCTTTCTTT | CASIVEIDTEAFF
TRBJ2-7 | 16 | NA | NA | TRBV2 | TGTGCCAGCAGTGAAGTGGCGTCTAGGGGATCCTACGAGCAGTACTTC | CASSEVASRGSYEQYF
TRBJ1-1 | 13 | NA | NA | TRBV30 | TGTGCCTGGAGTTCAGGACGAGGGACTGAAGCTTTCTTT | CAWSSGRGTEAFF
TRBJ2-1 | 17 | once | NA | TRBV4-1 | TGCGCCAGCAGCCGAGAGGCGGTGACCTCCAACTTCAATGAGCAGTTCTTC | CASSREAVTSNFNEQFF
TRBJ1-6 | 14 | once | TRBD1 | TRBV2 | TGTGCCAGCAGCGCCGGGACAGCTAATTCACCCCTCCACTTT | CASSAGTANSPLHF
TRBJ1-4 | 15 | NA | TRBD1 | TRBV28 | TGTGCCAGCAGTGGACAGGGGGCGCCGGTTGAAAAACTGTTTTTT | CASSGQGAPVEKLFF
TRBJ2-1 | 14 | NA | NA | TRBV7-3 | TGTGCCAGCAGCTTAGCCATCGCGGTCAATGAGCAGTTCTTC | CASSLAIAVNEQFF